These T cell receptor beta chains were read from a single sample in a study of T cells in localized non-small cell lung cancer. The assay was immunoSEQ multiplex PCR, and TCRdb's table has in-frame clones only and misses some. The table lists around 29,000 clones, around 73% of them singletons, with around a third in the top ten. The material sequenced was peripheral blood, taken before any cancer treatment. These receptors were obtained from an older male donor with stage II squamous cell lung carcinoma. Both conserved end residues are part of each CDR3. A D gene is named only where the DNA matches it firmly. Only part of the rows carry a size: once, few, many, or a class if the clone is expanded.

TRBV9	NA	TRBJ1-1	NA	TGTGCCAGCAGCGTAGGGGCTGAGAACACTGAAGCTTTCTTT	CASSVGAENTEAFF
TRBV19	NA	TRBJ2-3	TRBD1	TGTGCCAGTAGTAAAAACCGGGACAGGGCCGGCACAGATACGCAGTATTTT	CASSKNRDRAGTDTQYF
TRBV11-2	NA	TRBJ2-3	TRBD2	TGTGCCAGCAGCCGCACTGGACTAGGGGACACAGATACGCAGTATTTT	CASSRTGLGDTDTQYF
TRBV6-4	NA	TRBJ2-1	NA	TGTGCCAGCAGTGGGGAGGAATTCAGTGAGCAGTTCTTC	CASSGEEFSEQFF
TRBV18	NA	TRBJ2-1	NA	TGTGCCAGCAACCCGGCTCGCTCCTACAATGAGCAGTTCTTC	CASNPARSYNEQFF
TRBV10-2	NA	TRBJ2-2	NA	TGCGCCAGCAGGGAAGGGAGAGGTTCGAACACCGGGGAGCTGTTTTTT	CASREGRGSNTGELFF
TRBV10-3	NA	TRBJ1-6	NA	TGTGCCATCAGTGAGAATCCGGGCTCACCCCTCCACTTT	CAISENPGSPLHF
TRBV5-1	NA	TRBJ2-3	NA	TGCGCCAGCAGCTTACGATACACAGATACGCAGTATTTT	CASSLRYTDTQYF
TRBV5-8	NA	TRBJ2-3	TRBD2	TGTGCCAGCAGCGCTGGACTAGCGGGAGTTTTTGATACGCAGTATTTT	CASSAGLAGVFDTQYF
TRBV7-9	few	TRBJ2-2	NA	TGTGCCAGCAGGCTAGCAAGAAGGCCCGGGGAGCTGTTTTTT	CASRLARRPGELFF
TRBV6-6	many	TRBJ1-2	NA	TGTGCCAGCAGTTACTCGAGGTATTATGGCTACACCTTC	CASSYSRYYGYTF
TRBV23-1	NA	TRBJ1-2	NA	TGCGCCAGCAGTCGAGCTAACTATGGCTACACCTTC	CASSRANYGYTF
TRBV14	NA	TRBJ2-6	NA	TGTGCCAGCAGCCAAGAAGGGACCGGAAGCTCTGGGGCCAACGTCCTGACTTTC	CASSQEGTGSSGANVLTF
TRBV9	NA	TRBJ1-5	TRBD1	TGTGCCAGCACCTTCAAGACAGGGGAAGGCAATCAGCCCCAGCATTTT	CASTFKTGEGNQPQHF
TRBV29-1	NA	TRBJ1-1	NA	TGCAGCGTGGGACGGACGAACACTGAAGCTTTCTTT	CSVGRTNTEAFF
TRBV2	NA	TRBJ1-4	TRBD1	TGTGCCAGCAGGACACAGGGGGTCGGCGAAAAACTGTTTTTT	CASRTQGVGEKLFF
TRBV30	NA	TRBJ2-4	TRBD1	TGTGCCTGGAGCACAGGGGGTCAAAACATTCAGTACTTC	CAWSTGGQNIQYF
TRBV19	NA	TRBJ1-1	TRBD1	TGTGCCAGTGGAGACAGGGGAGCTGAAGCTTTCTTT	CASGDRGAEAFF
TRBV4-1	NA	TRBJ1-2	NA	TGCGCCAGCACCCGGGACGGCGGACTTTATGGCTACACCTTC	CASTRDGGLYGYTF
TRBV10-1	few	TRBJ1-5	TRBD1	TGCGCCAGCAGTGAGTCGATTGGGACAGGAGCTCTGTACTATAGCAATCAGCCCCAGCATTTT	CASSESIGTGALYYSNQPQHF
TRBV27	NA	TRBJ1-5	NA	TGTGCCAGCAGTTTATTGGGAGCGGGGAGCAATCAGCCCCAGCATTTT	CASSLLGAGSNQPQHF
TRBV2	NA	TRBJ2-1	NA	TGTGCCAGCAGTACAGTGGGGTTCTGGGGGGAGCAGTTCTTC	CASSTVGFWGEQFF
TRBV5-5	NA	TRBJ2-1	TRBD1	TGTGCCAGCAGCTCCGATATGGGGACAGGACGTTACAATGAGCAGTTCTTC	CASSSDMGTGRYNEQFF
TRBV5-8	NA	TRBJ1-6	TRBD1	TGTGCCAGCAGCTTGGTGACAGGGAACAGGAATAATTCACCCCTCCACTTT	CASSLVTGNRNNSPLHF
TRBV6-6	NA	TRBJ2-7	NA	TGTGCCAGCAGTTACTCGGCAGGGACCTACGAGCAGTACTTC	CASSYSAGTYEQYF
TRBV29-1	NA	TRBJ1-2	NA	TGCAGCGTTGATTTTAGAGGGGGAGAGGGCTACACCTTC	CSVDFRGGEGYTF
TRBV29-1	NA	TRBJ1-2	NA	TGCAGCGGGATGGGGGCGGAATATGGCTACACCTTC	CSGMGAEYGYTF
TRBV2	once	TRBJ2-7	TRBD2	TGTGCCAGCAGTGAGGGGAGGGCCTGGGGCGAGCAGTACTTC	CASSEGRAWGEQYF
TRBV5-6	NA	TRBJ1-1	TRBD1	TGTGCCAGCAGCGCGGGACAGGGGTGGGACACTGAAGCTTTCTTT	CASSAGQGWDTEAFF
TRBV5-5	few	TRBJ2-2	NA	TGTGCCAGCAGCTTCGTCGGGGGTGGTACCGGGGAGCTGTTTTTT	CASSFVGGGTGELFF
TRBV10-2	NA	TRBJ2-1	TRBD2	TGCGCCAGCAGTGGGACTAGCGGGGGGAGTTACAATGAGCAGTTCTTC	CASSGTSGGSYNEQFF
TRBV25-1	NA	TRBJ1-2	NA	TGTGCCAGCTCGCCCCAGGGTCCCCTTAACTATGGCTACACCTTC	CASSPQGPLNYGYTF
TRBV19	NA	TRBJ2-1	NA	TGTGCCAGTAGTATCTCTGGGTTGTCGAATGAGCAGTTCTTC	CASSISGLSNEQFF
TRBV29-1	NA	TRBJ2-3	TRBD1	TGCAGCGGATGGACAGGTAGCACAGATACGCAGTATTTT	CSGWTGSTDTQYF
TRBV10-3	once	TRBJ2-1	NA	TGTGCCATCAGTAACCGGCCACAGGGAGATGAGCAGTTCTTC	CAISNRPQGDEQFF
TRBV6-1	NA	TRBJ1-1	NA	TGTGCCAGCAGTGCAAAAGTGAACACTGAAGCTTTCTTT	CASSAKVNTEAFF
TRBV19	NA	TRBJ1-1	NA	TGTGCCAGTAGTATATCACCAGTTAGGGCGATGAACACTGAAGCTTTCTTT	CASSISPVRAMNTEAFF
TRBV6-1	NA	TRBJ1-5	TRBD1	TGTGCCAGCAGAGTAGACAGGGGTGGCAATCAGCCCCAGCATTTT	CASRVDRGGNQPQHF
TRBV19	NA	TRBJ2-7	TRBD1	TGTGCCAGTAGTGCCCGGACAGGTTACGAGCAGTACTTC	CASSARTGYEQYF
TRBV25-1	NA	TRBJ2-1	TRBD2	TGTGCCAGCAGCCCCAATGAACCAGCGGGAGCGTACAATGAGCAGTTCTTC	CASSPNEPAGAYNEQFF
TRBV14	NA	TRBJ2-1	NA	TGTGCCAGCAGCCAAAAGGTTGTTCTCTACAATGAGCAGTTCTTC	CASSQKVVLYNEQFF
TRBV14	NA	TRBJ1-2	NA	TGTGCCAGCAGCCAAGAGTTGACCCCTGACTACACCTTC	CASSQELTPDYTF
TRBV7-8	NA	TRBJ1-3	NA	TGTGCCAGCAGCGCGTCGATCGGGACGCTCGGAAACACCATATATTTT	CASSASIGTLGNTIYF
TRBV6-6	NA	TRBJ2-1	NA	TGTGCCAGCAGTTCCCCTAGGGGCGGGGGCCGTCGGGGGCAGTTCTTC	CASSSPRGGGRRGQFF
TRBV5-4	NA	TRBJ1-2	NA	TGTGCCAGCAGCGTCGCAGGACGGGAGGGCTACACCTTC	CASSVAGREGYTF